A single sample is the source of the 23 T cell receptor beta chains below, sequenced in a study of cytomegalovirus exposure and HLA in healthy donors. Use of 60 Vbeta and 13 Jbeta primers characterized the PCR. Clones were read by immunoSEQ multiplex PCR, and TCRdb kept only the in-frame ones, dropping some. The data show roughly 160,000 clones, about 77% seen once. Sequenced input: PBMCs. The receptors originated from a woman between 50 and 59 years old in good health and CMV-seronegative.

The chain combines TRBV5-5 with TRBJ2-7; 11 bases map to TRBD2. J lost 3 bases, V lost 3 bases, and 5 bases had no gene match. Per the germline V gene, CDR1 is SGHKS and CDR2 is YYEKEE (reference sequence). The CDR3 is 15 residues long. The CDR3: CASSWRLAGFYEQYF. In DNA, the CDR3 is TGTGCCAGCAGCTGGAGACTAGCGGGGTTCTACGAGCAGTACTTC. Looking up the rest from reference TRBV5-5 and TRBJ2-7 gives the full variable domain: DAGVTQSPTHLIKTRGQQVTLRCSPISGHKSVSWYQQVLGQGPQFIFQYYEKEERGRGNFPDRFSARQFPNYSSELNVNALLLGDSALYLCASSWRLAGFYEQYFGPGTRLTVT.

The chain recombines TRBV6-5 with TRBJ1-1, with D perhaps matching TRBD1 (6 bases). Germline V lookup: CDR1 MNHEY, CDR2 SVGAGI. The CDR3 is made up of 14 amino acids. Between the trimmed V and J ends, which lost 7 bases and 8 bases, there was a span of 20 bases. CDR3 DNA: TGTGCCAGCAATATAGGGCGGCCCGGGACAGAAGCTTTCTTT. Protein product: CASNIGRPGTEAFF.

The chain employs TRBV7-2 and TRBJ1-2; the match to TRBD1 covers 9 bases. The germline gives CDR1 SGHTA, CDR2 FQGNSA. The CDR3 spans 16 residues. The junction had 12 bases not matched to a gene; V was cut back by 6 bases and J by 4 bases. The CDR3 sequence: CASRSGQGSPVYGYTF. For the CDR3, the DNA is TGTGCCAGCAGATCTGGACAGGGGTCCCCCGTCTATGGCTACACCTTC.

The rearrangement links TRBV7-2 to TRBJ1-5; no reliable D call. The germline CDR1 and CDR2 sequences are SGHTA and FQGNSA. The CDR3 is made up of 15 amino acids. V gave up 1 base and J gave up 0 bases, with 7 bases separating them. CDR3: CASSLVQNSNQPQHF. The CDR3 DNA reads TGTGCCAGCAGCTTAGTACAGAATAGCAATCAGCCCCAGCATTTT.

The rearrangement uses TRBV13 and TRBJ1-3; no firm D call. This CDR3 has 14 amino acids. Deletions cut 5 bases from V and 1 base from J, with 9 bases between. Germline V gene sequence: CDR1 PRHDT, CDR2 FYEKMQ (reference sequence). CDR3 sequence (DNA): TGTGCCAGCAGCGCCGACACGTCTGGAAACACCATATATTTT. Translating gives CASSADTSGNTIYF.

This clone was seen more than once but under ten times. This chain connects TRBV6-4 to TRBJ2-3, with unresolved D. Germline values: CDR1 MRHNA, CDR2 SNTAGT. The CDR3 totals 13 residues. Deletions cut 2 bases from V and 1 base from J, with 4 bases between. Here the CDR3 DNA reads TGTGCCAGCAGTGACACAGGCACAGATACGCAGTATTTT. Translated, it gives CASSDTGTDTQYF.

This chain uses TRBV14 with TRBJ1-5; TRBD1 is a possible D gene (5 bases). The ends were cut back, 0 bases at V and 3 bases at J, with 12 bases in the middle. CDR1 is SGHDN and CDR2 is FVKESK in the germline V gene. The CDR3 length is 16 residues. CDR3 residues: CASSQEGLALNQPQHF. The CDR3 DNA reads as TGTGCCAGCAGCCAAGAGGGACTGGCACTCAATCAGCCCCAGCATTTT.

The chain carries TRBV7-2 and TRBJ2-1, with D perhaps matching TRBD1 (6 bases). The CDR3 length is 15 residues. V dropped 5 bases and J dropped 10 bases, with 21 bases sitting between them. Germline V CDR1 and CDR2: SGHTA, FQGNSA. CDR3 sequence reads: CASSPRDTDTQEQFF. DNA of the CDR3: TGTGCCAGCAGCCCCAGGGACACCGATACCCAAGAGCAGTTCTTC.

The chain has TRBV27 and TRBJ2-7, with D perhaps matching TRBD2 (7 bases). The CDR3 length is 15 residues. CDR1 MNHEY and CDR2 SMNVEV come from the germline V gene (reference sequence). Trimming left V 5 bases short and J 5 bases short, with 19 bases between. CDR3 amino acids: CASSKLPGAGDEQYF. In DNA form, the CDR3 reads TGTGCCAGCAGTAAATTGCCGGGGGCGGGAGACGAGCAGTACTTC.

The V call is TRBV7-9, the J call TRBJ2-1; 10 nucleotides agree with TRBD2. CDR1 and CDR2 from the germline V gene are SEHNR and FQNEAQ (reference sequence). Trimming at V came to 2 bases and at J to 8 bases, leaving 6 bases not matched to a gene. The CDR3 sequence is 15 residues long. DNA of the CDR3: TGTGCCAGCAGCTTAACGCTAGCGGGAGTTGATGAGCAGTTCTTC. Its protein product is CASSLTLAGVDEQFF.

The chain joins TRBV10-3 to TRBJ1-3; 9 positions agree with TRBD1. Germline-derived CDR1 and CDR2 are ENHRY and SYGVKD. The CDR3 totals 16 residues. V shed 6 bases and J 0 bases; nucleotides not matched to a gene: 6. The CDR3 nucleotides read TGTGCCATCAGGACGGGACAGGGCGGCTCTGGAAACACCATATATTTT. Encoded protein: CAIRTGQGGSGNTIYF.

The rearrangement uses TRBV19 and TRBJ1-1, with TRBD1 matching 11 bases. Germline CDR1 LNHDA, CDR2 SQIVND (reference sequence). This CDR3 comprises 14 residues. Germline trimming cut 6 bases from V and 4 bases from J; bases unmatched to any gene: 4. CDR3 DNA sequence: TGTGCCAGTAGGGACAGGGGGCCGGTCACTGAAGCTTTCTTT. Translating gives CASRDRGPVTEAFF.

The V call is TRBV27, the J call TRBJ2-7; 8 bases align to TRBD1. Germline V gene data show CDR1 as MNHEY and CDR2 as SMNVEV (reference sequence). This CDR3 contains 14 residues. V shed 5 bases and J 4 bases; nucleotides not matched to a gene: 7. As DNA, the CDR3 is TGTGCCAGCAGTCTATGGGACAGGAAATACGAGCAGTACTTC. The encoded protein is CASSLWDRKYEQYF.

V gene TRBV11-2 combines with J gene TRBJ2-3; D call uncertain. Germline V gene data show CDR1 as SGHAT and CDR2 as FQNNGV. The CDR3 spans 14 residues. V lost 1 base to trimming and J lost 5 bases, with 10 bases between them. DNA for the CDR3: TGTGCCAGCAGCTTAGGTACTGCAGGAGATACGCAGTATTTT. As protein: CASSLGTAGDTQYF.

The chain employs TRBV29-1 and TRBJ2-1, with D tentatively TRBD1 (5 bases). Trimming shortened V by 4 bases and J by 9 bases, and 13 bases separated the two germline ends. Germline-derived CDR1 and CDR2 are SQVTM and ANQGSEA. This CDR3 has 12 amino acids. The CDR3 coding sequence is TGCAGCGTTGCTGCAGGGTGGGGTGAGCAGTTCTTC. Translating it yields CSVAAGWGEQFF.

This clone was detected only a few times. The chain recombines TRBV11-1 with TRBJ1-1; TRBD1 is a possible D gene (6 bases). V lost 4 bases and J lost 2, with 8 bases in between. The CDR3 sequence is 13 residues long. Germline V gene sequence: CDR1 SGHAT, CDR2 FQDESV (reference sequence). CDR3 in amino acids: CASSYRANTEAFF. For the CDR3, the DNA is TGTGCCAGCAGCTACAGGGCCAACACTGAAGCTTTCTTT.

The chain joins TRBV7-9 to TRBJ1-2; D remains ambiguous. The germline CDR1 and CDR2 sequences are SEHNR and FQNEAQ (reference sequence). V lost 3 bases, J lost 13 bases, and 15 bases lay in between. The CDR3 sequence is 12 residues long. In nucleotides, the CDR3 is TGTGCCAGCAGCTTGGGCTACAGAATTTTCACCTTC. Translation gives CASSLGYRIFTF.

The J gene is TRBJ2-3, the V gene TRBV4-3; D possibly corresponds to TRBD2 (6 bases). This CDR3 has 14 amino acids. The germline gives CDR1 LGHNA, CDR2 YSLEER. V was clipped by 3 bases and J by 2 bases, with 9 bases between them. Here the CDR3 DNA reads TGCGCCAGCAGCCAGCAGCGGGTCACAGATACGCAGTATTTT. It translates to CASSQQRVTDTQYF.

The chain employs TRBV2 and TRBJ2-1; 7 bases fit TRBD1. Germline CDR1 reads SNHLY; CDR2 reads FYNNEI. After removal of 6 bases from V and 2 bases from J, the junction contained 7 bases not matched to a gene. The CDR3 sequence is 15 residues long. DNA for the CDR3: TGTGCCAGCAGCTTCGACAGGGCCGCCTACAATGAGCAGTTCTTC. Protein: CASSFDRAAYNEQFF.

This sequence joins TRBV28 and TRBJ2-5, with D possibly TRBD2 on 5 matching bases. The DNA end favors TRBJ2-7, so the J call may be wrong. This CDR3 has 12 amino acids. The germline V gene has CDR1 MDHEN and CDR2 SYDVKM. In DNA form, the CDR3 reads TGTGCCAGCAGTTTTTCGGGGTCCGAGCAGTACTTC. As protein: CASSFSGSEQYF.

The CDR3 sequence: CASSQESRQETQYF. The DNA for the CDR3 is TGCGCCAGCAGCCAAGAGTCTCGGCAAGAGACCCAGTACTTC. This sequence joins TRBV4-3 and TRBJ2-5; D is undetermined. V was shortened by 0 bases and J by 2 bases, with 7 bases between the two germline ends. The CDR3 contains 14 residues. The V gene's germline CDR1 is LGHNA and CDR2 YSLEER.

The V and J genes are TRBV7-9 and TRBJ1-4; 7 bases fit TRBD1. Unmatched junction bases numbered 5, after V lost 4 bases and J lost 0 bases. The CDR3 extends over 16 amino acids. The germline V gene has CDR1 SEHNR and CDR2 FQNEAQ (reference sequence). The CDR3 loop reads CASSSGTVATNEKLFF. For the CDR3, the DNA is TGTGCCAGCAGCTCCGGGACAGTTGCAACTAATGAAAAACTGTTTTTT.

The gene calls are TRBV7-3 and TRBJ2-3; TRBD2 might be the D (6 bases). Germline V gives CDR1 SGHTA, CDR2 FQGTGA. The CDR3 length is 17 residues. V was shortened by 5 bases and J by 4 bases, with 22 bases between the two germline ends. The CDR3 nucleotides are TGTGCCAGCAGCGCCCGAAGTTCGCGGGGATACTCAGATACGCAGTATTTT. As protein: CASSARSSRGYSDTQYF.